This T cell receptor (beta chain) was sequenced during a study of chemoradiotherapy in HPV16-positive cancers. Study observations and caveats: Only two HPV16-positive patients supplied the functional HPV-specificity definition.

The CDR3 extends over 16 amino acids. The germline CDR1 and CDR2 sequences are SGHTA and FQGNSA. V was clipped by 0 bases and J by 0 bases, with 9 bases between them. Over chemoradiotherapy, repertoires were sampled more than once. Libraries were prepared by immunoSEQ multiplex PCR; TCRdb keeps only in-frame clonotypes and omits some of them. The sample lists about 12,000 clones, 63% occurring once. Comments on this clone: The antigen remains undetermined.

This specimen was taken from a patient who underwent chemoradiotherapy. This sequence was found in a human donor with HPV-associated anogenital cancer. The chain has TRBV7-2 and TRBJ1-3; D is perhaps TRBD1 (5 bases). CDR3 protein: CASSLAGTGSGNTIYF. In DNA, the CDR3 is TGTGCCAGCAGCTTAGCCGGGACGGGCTCTGGAAACACCATATATTTT.